This TCR beta chain was obtained from a study of T cell repertoires in cytomegalovirus infection. Study background: Use of recently identified HLA-C-restricted and well-studied HLA-B-restricted CMV epitopes was part of the study. Public TCR beta signature analysis indicated the presence of both CMV infection and matching HLA type. Study-wide findings and caveats: Summed frequency of public TCR beta families distinguished CMV carriers with the relevant HLA. HLA-C-restricted CMV-specific TCR beta clonotypes prevailed in the ex vivo response.

On this clonotype: Its specificity is unknown.

From the reads, TCRdb called clonotypes with MiXCR, one entry per CDR3 protein. This table holds fewer than 850,000 distinct CDR3 sequences, approximately 32% found once. CDR1 and CDR2 from the germline V gene are ENHRY and SYGVKD. This CDR3 region has 13 residues. Trimming removed 10 bases from V and 4 bases from J, with 15 bases in between. The source was cultured CD8+ T cells from PBMCs, collected from culture after CMV antigen stimulation. The source of this sequence is a human donor in good health (CMV status not recorded). Some clones in this sample may be carry-over from other donors' samples. The rearrangement uses TRBV10-3 and TRBJ2-3, with D tentatively TRBD1 (6 bases). CDR3 bases: TGTGCCACCACCCACAGGGACCCAGATACGCAGTATTTT. This encodes CATTHRDPDTQYF.